This entry lists 18 T cell receptor beta chains sequenced from one sample in a study of T-cell reconstitution after alpha-beta-depleted transplantation in children. It was with unique molecular identifiers that the TCRbeta library was prepared. TCRdb passed the PCR reads through MiXCR, listing each CDR3 protein once. The sample records about 980,000 distinct CDR3 sequences, roughly 31% being singletons. Material: PBMCs, mostly from graft donor cells, obtained 360 days after TCRalphabeta/CD19-depleted stem cell transplant. The source is a boy under two years old who had a stem cell transplant for SCID, so the T cells may come from the graft donor.

This clonotype was counted between two and nine times. The V gene is TRBV6-5, the J gene TRBJ2-1, with D hard to call. V gave up 7 bases and J gave up 6 bases, with 7 bases separating them. CDR1 is MNHEY and CDR2 is SVGAGI in the germline V gene. The CDR3 is 11 amino acids. The CDR3 sequence: CASIGVNEQFF. The CDR3 DNA sequence: TGTGCCAGCATCGGTGTCAATGAGCAGTTCTTC.

The CDR3 DNA sequence: TGTGCCAGCAAGAAGCGCGAGCAAGAGACCCAGTACTTC. As protein: CASKKREQETQYF. This chain connects TRBV6-1 to TRBJ2-5, with D unresolved. V dropped 7 bases and J dropped 2 bases, with 11 bases sitting between them. The CDR3 is 13 residues long. In germline, CDR1 is MNHNS, CDR2 SASEGT.

This clonotype occurred a few times. The genes are TRBV20-1 and TRBJ2-4; D remains unclear. Germline CDR1 DFQATT, CDR2 SNEGSKA (reference sequence). The V and J ends lost 6 bases and 1 base respectively, with 10 bases between them. The CDR3 totals 13 residues. Here the CDR3 DNA reads TGCAGTGCCTTACCTTGGGCCAAAAACATTCAGTACTTC. This encodes CSALPWAKNIQYF.

The rearrangement links TRBV2 to TRBJ2-1; TRBD2 might be the D (6 bases). Trimming stripped 0 bases from V and 4 bases from J, with 25 bases between. The CDR3 has 20 amino acids. Germline values: CDR1 SNHLY, CDR2 FYNNEI. DNA for the CDR3: TGTGCCAGCAGTGAAGCGCTTCCGGAATTTGGGTCGGGGACTTACAATGAGCAGTTCTTC. This translates into CASSEALPEFGSGTYNEQFF. Variable domain in full (rest from reference TRBV2 and TRBJ2-1): EPEVTQTPSHQVTQMGQEVILRCVPISNHLYFYWYRQILGQKVEFLVSFYNNEISEKSEIFDDQFSVERPDGSNFTLKIRSTKLEDSAMYFCASSEALPEFGSGTYNEQFFGPGTRLTVL.

The chain carries TRBV5-6 and TRBJ2-3; 7 nucleotides match TRBD1. Germline CDR1 is SGHDT and CDR2 is YYEEEE. The CDR3 totals 16 residues. Trimming at V came to 1 base and at J to 2 bases, leaving 7 bases not matched to a gene. CDR3 loop: CASSLLKGGPTDTQYF. CDR3 DNA sequence: TGTGCCAGCAGCTTGTTAAAAGGGGGCCCCACAGATACGCAGTATTTT.

V and J are TRBV7-8 and TRBJ2-7; D remains ambiguous. CDR1 and CDR2 (germline): SGHVS, FQNEAQ. CDR3 length equals 13 residues. The V gene lost 5 bases and the J gene lost 4 bases, with 12 bases spanning the gap. Written as DNA, the CDR3 is TGTGCCAGCAGCCCGCAGAATAAATACGAGCAGTACTTC. Its protein is CASSPQNKYEQYF. Filled out from reference TRBV7-8 and TRBJ2-7, the complete variable domain reads GAGVSQSPRYKVAKRGQDVALRCDPISGHVSLFWYQQALGQGPEFLTYFQNEAQLDKSGLPSDRFFAERPEGSVSTLKIQRTQQEDSAVYLCASSPQNKYEQYFGPGTRLTVT.

V gene TRBV5-6 combines with J gene TRBJ2-4, with D possibly matching TRBD1 (6 bases). This CDR3 region has 13 residues. Trimming pared 4 bases from V and 6 bases from J, leaving 11 bases between. The germline gives CDR1 SGHDT, CDR2 YYEEEE. This CDR3 reads CASSAGVPNIQYF. CDR3 sequence (DNA): TGTGCCAGCAGCGCAGGGGTCCCAAACATTCAGTACTTC.

This clonotype was observed a few times. The genes are TRBV5-1 and TRBJ2-5; maybe TRBD2 (6 bases). The ends were cut back, 6 bases at V and 0 bases at J, with 15 bases in the middle. This CDR3 comprises 15 residues. Per germline, CDR1 SGHRS and CDR2 YFSETQ. Here the CDR3 reads CASTPGVPDQETQYF. The CDR3 DNA reads as TGCGCCAGCACGCCGGGAGTACCGGACCAAGAGACCCAGTACTTC. The full variable domain, with the rest looked up from reference TRBV5-1 and TRBJ2-5, is KAGVTQTPRYLIKTRGQQVTLSCSPISGHRSVSWYQQTPGQGLQFLFEYFSETQRNKGNFPGRFSGRQFSNSRSEMNVSTLELGDSALYLCASTPGVPDQETQYFGPGTRLLVL.

The chain is built from TRBV12-1 and TRBJ2-2; the table's D call, TRBD1, was not checked against the DNA. TRBV12-1 is a pseudogene locus. This CDR3 comprises 16 residues. CDR3 DNA sequence: TGTGCCAGCAGCTTGGGGCTCCTGATTGGGTCCGGGGAGCTGTTTTTT. Residues: CASSLGLLIGSGELFF.

The chain joins TRBV25-1 to TRBJ2-5, with TRBD2 matching over 11 bases. This CDR3 comprises 14 residues. Germline CDR1 reads MGHDK; CDR2 reads SYGVNS. The V gene end was trimmed by 4 bases and the J gene end by 4 bases; junction bases not matched to a gene: 2. As DNA, the CDR3 is TGTGCCAGCAGTGGGGGACTAGCGGTAGAGACCCAGTACTTC. This codes for CASSGGLAVETQYF.

This clonotype was counted only a few times. V and J are TRBV20-1 and TRBJ1-5, with 8 bases lining up with TRBD1. CDR1 DFQATT and CDR2 SNEGSKA come from the germline V gene (reference sequence). The CDR3 runs 15 residues. The ends lost 2 bases at V and 2 bases at J; junction bases unmatched: 5. CDR3 region: CSARPRQGRNQPQHF. CDR3 DNA: TGCAGTGCTAGACCCCGACAGGGGCGCAATCAGCCCCAGCATTTT.

As for this clonotype: This sequence may be a read error, since a much larger clone differs from it by one base. The chain recombines TRBV5-1 with TRBJ2-1; D is uncertain. CDR3 length equals 14 residues. CDR1 and CDR2 (germline): SGHRS, YFSETQ. V was cut by 5 bases and J by 7 bases, with 16 bases left in between. The DNA of the CDR3 is TGCGCCAGCAGATACGTCGGACCTAAGAATGAGCAGTTCTTC. This codes for CASRYVGPKNEQFF.

This sequence joins TRBV29-1 and TRBJ1-2; TRBD1 is a possible D gene (5 bases). From germline, CDR1 is SQVTM and CDR2 ANQGSEA. The CDR3 is 13 amino acids. Trimming took 4 bases from V and 6 from J, leaving 15 bases between them. The CDR3 DNA is TGCAGCGTTGTCGGGGGGGACTACGATGGCTACACCTTC. It codes for CSVVGGDYDGYTF.

This clonotype was picked up a small number of times. The J gene is TRBJ2-7, the V gene TRBV6-2 or TRBV6-3; no reliable D call. The CDR3 has 15 residues. V was cut by 5 bases and J by 3 bases, with 17 bases left in between. CDR1 is MNHEY, CDR2 SVGEGT, per germline. CDR3 protein: CASSKGELHIYEQYF. The CDR3 DNA follows: TGTGCCAGCAGTAAGGGTGAGTTGCACATCTACGAGCAGTACTTC.

The chain links TRBV6-5 to TRBJ2-3; TRBD2 matches 8 bases. V lost 0 bases and J lost 0; bases outside the gene matches: 8. CDR3 length: 18 amino acids. Germline V lookup: CDR1 MNHEY, CDR2 SVGAGI. This chain's CDR3 is CASSYSLPSGSSTDTQYF. The CDR3 DNA reads as TGTGCCAGCAGTTACTCCCTCCCTAGCGGGTCTAGCACAGATACGCAGTATTTT.

This chain joins TRBV5-1 and TRBJ2-5; D may be TRBD1 (6 bases). The CDR3 has 16 amino acids. Between the trimmed V and J ends, which lost 0 bases and 1 base, there was a span of 13 bases. Germline CDR1 SGHRS, CDR2 YFSETQ. DNA for the CDR3: TGCGCCAGCAGCTTGGTTCCGGGACACCGCCAAGAGACCCAGTACTTC. Its protein is CASSLVPGHRQETQYF. Looking up the rest from reference TRBV5-1 and TRBJ2-5 gives the full variable domain: KAGVTQTPRYLIKTRGQQVTLSCSPISGHRSVSWYQQTPGQGLQFLFEYFSETQRNKGNFPGRFSGRQFSNSRSEMNVSTLELGDSALYLCASSLVPGHRQETQYFGPGTRLLVL.

The chain combines TRBV28 with TRBJ2-2; 7 nucleotides match TRBD2. J was trimmed by 3 bases and V by 0 bases; bases with no gene match: 22. Per germline, CDR1 MDHEN and CDR2 SYDVKM. There are 22 residues in the CDR3. The CDR3: CASSLWDGTYSPTSPDTGELFF. In nucleotides, the CDR3 is TGTGCCAGCAGTTTATGGGACGGGACCTATAGCCCGACTAGCCCCGACACCGGGGAGCTGTTTTTT.

The chain recombines TRBV28 with TRBJ2-3, with unresolved D. This CDR3 contains 16 residues. The V end lost 2 bases, the J end lost 5 bases, and 17 bases lay between the germline ends. The germline V gene encodes CDR1 MDHEN and CDR2 SYDVKM. This CDR3 reads CASSLPPDRSRDTQYF. The DNA for the CDR3 is TGTGCCAGCAGTTTACCCCCGGATAGGTCCAGAGATACGCAGTATTTT.